This TCR beta chain was captured in a study of blood T cell repertoires in COVID-19. J lost 7 bases, V lost 6 bases, and 14 bases had no gene match. Germline-derived CDR1 and CDR2 are MNHEY and SMNVEV (reference sequence). The CDR3 is 15 amino acids. The data were produced by immunoSEQ multiplex PCR, yet TCRdb's version contains in-frame clones alone and is incomplete. Of around 130,000 clones detected, roughly 84% appear once; the ten largest clones hold approximately 9%. Sequencing was performed on peripheral blood. The sequence was collected from a man in his thirties or forties with COVID-19, enrolled during active disease. The chain has TRBV27 and TRBJ2-7, with 8 positions matching TRBD2. The CDR3 DNA is TGTGCCAGCAGACGAAAAAGCGGGAGTTCTGGGGAGCAGTACTTC. Protein product: CASRRKSGSSGEQYF.